These 31 T cell receptor beta chains were all obtained from the same sample, sequenced in a study of blood T cell repertoires in COVID-19. The repertoire was sequenced with immunoSEQ multiplex PCR; TCRdb's copy has only in-frame clones and lacks some. The table records 100,000 to 150,000 clones, more than 80% of them present only once. Sequencing input: peripheral blood. All receptors come from a woman aged 55 to 70 with acute or convalescent COVID-19.

The chain links TRBV4-2 to TRBJ2-1, with D possibly matching TRBD2 (6 bases). CDR1 is LGHNA and CDR2 is YNFKEQ in the germline V gene. The CDR3 contains 16 residues. V shed 0 bases and J shed 7 bases, with 16 bases lying between them. The CDR3 region is CASSQEQRASENEQFF. In DNA form, the CDR3 reads TGTGCCAGCAGCCAAGAGCAAAGGGCTAGCGAGAATGAGCAGTTCTTC.

This clone was counted between two and nine times. V is TRBV5-1 and J is TRBJ2-5; 7 nucleotides align to TRBD2. This CDR3 spans 14 amino acids. Trimming at V came to 2 bases and at J to 2 bases, leaving 3 bases not matched to a gene. CDR1 is SGHRS, CDR2 YFSETQ, per germline. The CDR3 protein is CASSFTAGQETQYF. CDR3 coding DNA: TGCGCCAGCAGCTTCACAGCGGGGCAAGAGACCCAGTACTTC.

The V gene is TRBV19, the J gene TRBJ2-2; no firm D call. The V gene lost 1 base and the J gene lost 4 bases, with 7 bases spanning the gap. The CDR3 covers 14 residues. From germline, CDR1 is LNHDA and CDR2 SQIVND (reference sequence). CDR3 region: CASSIVAGTGELFF. DNA of the CDR3: TGTGCCAGTAGTATAGTCGCAGGCACCGGGGAGCTGTTTTTT.

The chain uses TRBV24-1 and TRBJ2-3; D is unclear. Deletions cut 9 bases from V and 0 bases from J, with 9 bases between. The CDR3 has 13 amino acids. Germline V gene sequence: CDR1 KGHDR, CDR2 SFDVKD. CDR3 protein: CATGGLSTDTQYF. CDR3 DNA sequence: TGTGCCACCGGCGGCCTTAGCACAGATACGCAGTATTTT.

This clone was counted once. This chain joins TRBV2 and TRBJ1-2, with 7 bases matching TRBD1. This CDR3 is 16 amino acids long. Germline V gives CDR1 SNHLY, CDR2 FYNNEI. Trimming at V came to 7 bases and at J to 2 bases, leaving 13 bases not matched to a gene. This CDR3 is CASKIGHTGDNYGYTF. DNA for the CDR3: TGTGCCAGCAAGATCGGGCATACAGGGGACAACTATGGCTACACCTTC.

This sequence joins TRBV28 and TRBJ1-2; D uncertain. The length of the CDR3 is 14 residues. Deletions cut 1 base from V and 5 bases from J, with 11 bases between. Germline V lookup: CDR1 MDHEN, CDR2 SYDVKM. CDR3 sequence (DNA): TGTGCCAGCAGTTTATCCCATAGTATTTATGGCTACACCTTC. It translates to CASSLSHSIYGYTF.

The J gene is TRBJ2-7, the V gene TRBV18; 7 nucleotides line up with TRBD1. Germline V gene lookup returns CDR1 KGHSH and CDR2 LQKENI. Germline trimming cut 3 bases from V and 4 bases from J; bases unmatched to any gene: 6. This CDR3 comprises 14 residues. CDR3 in DNA: TGTGCCAGCTCACCGAGAGAGGGGGCATACGAGCAGTACTTC. Encoded protein: CASSPREGAYEQYF.

J is TRBJ1-6 and V is TRBV13; 7 bases agree with TRBD1. This CDR3 region has 18 residues. Germline V CDR1 and CDR2: PRHDT, FYEKMQ (reference sequence). V was clipped by 2 bases and J by 0 bases; unmatched bases: 7. CDR3 sequence reads: CASSLFTGAGSYNSPLHF. CDR3 bases: TGTGCCAGCAGCTTATTCACAGGGGCCGGCTCCTATAATTCACCCCTCCACTTT.

The chain carries TRBV9 and TRBJ2-1; 8 bases map to TRBD2. CDR1 and CDR2 (germline): SGDLS, YYNGEE. The CDR3 has 18 residues. The trim removed 0 bases at V and 8 bases at J, leaving 16 bases unmatched. CDR3 sequence: CASSVARRGSGAEDEQFF. Here the CDR3 DNA reads TGTGCCAGCAGCGTAGCTCGACGGGGTAGCGGGGCGGAGGATGAGCAGTTCTTC.

V usage is TRBV19 and J usage is TRBJ1-2; D may be TRBD1 (5 bases). The CDR3 runs to 14 residues. Between the trimmed V and J ends, which lost 4 bases and 7 bases, there was a span of 16 bases. Germline values: CDR1 LNHDA, CDR2 SQIVND (reference sequence). CDR3 residues: CASSSRGPGSGYTF. The CDR3 coding sequence is TGTGCCAGTAGTAGTCGGGGCCCCGGGAGTGGCTACACCTTC.

The genes are TRBV7-2 and TRBJ1-2; D uncertain. CDR3 length: 12 residues. Germline CDR1 is SGHTA and CDR2 is FQGNSA. Between the trimmed V and J ends, which lost 2 bases and 6 bases, there was a span of 7 bases. CDR3 in DNA: TGTGCCAGCAGCTTATGGAGGGATGGCTACACCTTC. Encoded protein: CASSLWRDGYTF.

The chain carries TRBV5-1 and TRBJ1-4; 7 bases are shared with TRBD1. Germline CDR1 is SGHRS and CDR2 is YFSETQ. This CDR3 comprises 14 residues. J lost 2 bases, V lost 4 bases, and 2 bases had no gene match. CDR3 in amino acids: CASSAGQTNEKLFF. CDR3 nucleotide sequence: TGCGCCAGCAGCGCGGGACAGACTAATGAAAAACTGTTTTTT.

This chain connects TRBV5-8 to TRBJ1-5; 8 bases line up with TRBD1. With 3 bases clipped from V and 5 bases from J, the junction kept 1 base outside the gene matches. The CDR3 length is 13 residues. Germline V CDR1 and CDR2: SGHTS, YDEGEE. The CDR3: CASSSGQDQPQHF. In DNA, the CDR3 is TGTGCCAGCAGCTCGGGACAGGATCAGCCCCAGCATTTT.

The chain links TRBV6-5 to TRBJ2-4; weak D call: TRBD1 (5 bases). The CDR3 spans 13 residues. Germline V gene sequence: CDR1 MNHEY, CDR2 SVGAGI. Trimming pared 3 bases from V and 7 bases from J, leaving 10 bases between. The CDR3 loop is CASSYQGGNIQYF. The CDR3 DNA sequence: TGTGCCAGCAGTTATCAGGGTGGCAACATTCAGTACTTC.

The gene calls are TRBV9 and TRBJ2-3; no definite D call. This CDR3 has 15 amino acids. Germline values: CDR1 SGDLS, CDR2 YYNGEE. V gave up 0 bases and J gave up 5 bases, with 13 bases separating them. The CDR3 protein is CASSVGKASLDTQYF. Written as DNA, the CDR3 is TGTGCCAGCAGCGTAGGGAAAGCGTCCCTAGATACGCAGTATTTT.

J is TRBJ1-2 and V is TRBV27; weak D call: TRBD1 (5 bases). Looked up from germline, CDR1 is MNHEY and CDR2 is SMNVEV (reference sequence). The CDR3 sequence is 13 residues long. Between the trimmed V and J ends, which lost 3 bases and 8 bases, there was a span of 13 bases. CDR3 coding DNA: TGTGCCAGCAGTTTCCGGGGGATCGACGGCTACACCTTC. Its protein is CASSFRGIDGYTF.

The chain recombines TRBV19 with TRBJ1-2; 7 nucleotides align to TRBD1. J lost 7 bases, V lost 10 bases, and 6 bases had no gene match. The CDR3 spans 11 residues. Germline loops: CDR1 LNHDA, CDR2 SQIVND (reference sequence). This chain's CDR3 is CATRQGSGYTF. CDR3 sequence (DNA): TGTGCCACCCGACAGGGATCTGGCTACACCTTC.

This clone appeared a single time. DNA of the CDR3: TGTGCCATCAGGGGTTCAGGGTCTAATGAAAAACTGTTTTTT. Its translation is CAIRGSGSNEKLFF. The chain is built from TRBV10-3 and TRBJ1-4; TRBD1 might be the D (5 bases). The V and J ends lost 6 bases and 3 bases respectively, with 11 bases between them. This CDR3 comprises 14 residues. Germline V CDR1 and CDR2: ENHRY, SYGVKD.

This rearrangement joins TRBV23-1 to TRBJ1-2, with D tentatively TRBD1 (6 bases). TRBV23-1 is an ORF; its function is uncertain. The CDR3 runs 11 residues. With 7 bases removed from V and 8 bases from J, the gap between germline ends came to 11 bases. The CDR3 loop is CASTHRVGYTF. The CDR3 DNA is TGCGCCAGCACCCACAGGGTCGGCTACACCTTC.

This chain uses TRBV10-2 with TRBJ1-1; 7 bases line up with TRBD1. The CDR3 has 13 residues. V shed 10 bases, J shed 5 bases, and the junction held 10 bases outside the gene matches. In germline, CDR1 is WSHSY, CDR2 SAAADI. The CDR3 nucleotides are TGCGCCACCAAAGACAGGGTACTTACTGAAGCTTTCTTT. Encoded protein: CATKDRVLTEAFF.

The rearrangement joins TRBV5-1 to TRBJ1-4, with D tentatively TRBD1 (6 bases). This CDR3 is 14 amino acids long. Germline CDR1 is SGHRS and CDR2 is YFSETQ. V lost 4 bases, J lost 4 bases, and 11 bases lay in between. CDR3: CASSLGQLNEKLFF. The CDR3 bases are TGCGCCAGCAGCCTCGGACAGCTTAATGAAAAACTGTTTTTT.

The chain recombines TRBV24-1 with TRBJ2-1; the match to TRBD1 covers 7 bases. With V trimmed by 10 bases and J by 7 bases, 12 bases remained unmatched. CDR3 length: 14 amino acids. Per germline, CDR1 KGHDR and CDR2 SFDVKD. CDR3 residues: CATSRGQAPNEQFF. The CDR3 region has the DNA TGTGCCACTAGCCGCGGACAGGCACCTAATGAGCAGTTCTTC.

The sample holds a few counts of this clone. CDR3: CASSTVSGVRSRGRPSSRGGYTF. The CDR3 coding sequence is TGTGCCAGCAGCACAGTTTCGGGTGTACGGTCGCGGGGTAGACCCTCCTCGAGGGGTGGCTACACCTTC. The chain joins TRBV28 to TRBJ1-2; a weak D match, TRBD1 (5 bases). The germline CDR1 and CDR2 sequences are MDHEN and SYDVKM. The V end lost 6 bases, the J end lost 7 bases, and 45 bases lay between the germline ends. This CDR3 region has 23 residues.

CDR3 amino acids: CASSLGATSGGYEQYV. The DNA of the CDR3 is TGTGCCAGCAGTTTAGGGGCTACTAGCGGGGGTTACGAGCAGTACGTC. The chain links TRBV28 to TRBJ2-7; 11 nucleotides match TRBD2. The CDR3 is 16 residues long. Germline V gene data show CDR1 as MDHEN and CDR2 as SYDVKM. V lost 2 bases to trimming and J lost 4 bases; unmatched junction nucleotides: 7.

The sample holds one count of this clone. J is TRBJ2-2 and V is TRBV2, with D possibly being TRBD2 (7 bases). The CDR3 totals 13 residues. V was trimmed by 10 bases and J by 5 bases, leaving 14 bases between them. CDR1 SNHLY and CDR2 FYNNEI come from the germline V gene. The CDR3 nucleotides read TGTGCCACCCAGGGGAGGGGAACCGGGGAGCTGTTTTTT. This translates into CATQGRGTGELFF.

The chain combines TRBV7-9 with TRBJ1-6; the D is unclear. This CDR3 is built from 12 residues. CDR1 is SEHNR, CDR2 FQNEAQ, per germline (reference sequence). V was clipped by 3 bases and J by 9 bases, with 6 bases between them. The CDR3 is CASSFEGSPLHF. The CDR3, as DNA: TGTGCCAGCAGCTTCGAGGGTTCACCCCTCCACTTT.

The J gene is TRBJ1-2, the V gene TRBV11-2; 7 bases fit TRBD1. Germline values: CDR1 SGHAT, CDR2 FQNNGV. This CDR3 comprises 13 residues. V shed 4 bases, J shed 6 bases, and the junction held 5 bases outside the gene matches. The CDR3 region is CASSSTGTDGYTF. DNA for the CDR3: TGTGCCAGCAGCTCGACCGGGACAGATGGCTACACCTTC.

The CDR3 loop is CASSPISGVGYGYTF. CDR3 coding DNA: TGCGCCAGCAGCCCGATTTCGGGGGTAGGCTATGGCTACACCTTC. The genes are TRBV4-1 and TRBJ1-2; a weak D match, TRBD1 (5 bases). Trimming took off 4 bases at V and 4 bases at J, with 16 bases between the two ends. In germline, CDR1 is MGHRA, CDR2 YSYEKL. The CDR3 extends over 15 amino acids.

V and J are TRBV5-4 and TRBJ2-3; 9 nucleotides align to TRBD2. CDR3 length: 18 amino acids. The V gene's germline CDR1 is SGHNT and CDR2 YYREEE (reference sequence). The trim removed 2 bases at V and 0 bases at J, leaving 10 bases unmatched. CDR3 residues: CASSFPAGGHTSTDTQYF. The CDR3, as DNA: TGTGCCAGCAGCTTTCCAGCGGGGGGCCACACTAGCACAGATACGCAGTATTTT.

V usage is TRBV5-4 and J usage is TRBJ1-4; the D gene is possibly TRBD1 (5 bases). Germline CDR1 SGHNT, CDR2 YYREEE (reference sequence). The CDR3 consists of 13 residues. With 2 bases removed from V and 10 bases from J, the gap between germline ends came to 12 bases. The CDR3 sequence: CASSFSGGGKLFF. CDR3 DNA: TGTGCCAGCAGCTTTTCGGGGGGAGGAAAACTGTTTTTT.

The chain employs TRBV3-1 (or the pseudogene TRBV3-2) and TRBJ2-3; 8 positions agree with TRBD2. V was clipped by 3 bases and J by 2 bases; unmatched bases: 10. The CDR3 spans 17 residues. Per the germline V gene, CDR1 is LGHDT and CDR2 is YNNKEL (reference sequence). CDR3 loop: CASSQSAGGRYTDTQYF. The CDR3 coding sequence is TGTGCCAGCAGCCAGTCGGCGGGGGGAAGATACACAGATACGCAGTATTTT.